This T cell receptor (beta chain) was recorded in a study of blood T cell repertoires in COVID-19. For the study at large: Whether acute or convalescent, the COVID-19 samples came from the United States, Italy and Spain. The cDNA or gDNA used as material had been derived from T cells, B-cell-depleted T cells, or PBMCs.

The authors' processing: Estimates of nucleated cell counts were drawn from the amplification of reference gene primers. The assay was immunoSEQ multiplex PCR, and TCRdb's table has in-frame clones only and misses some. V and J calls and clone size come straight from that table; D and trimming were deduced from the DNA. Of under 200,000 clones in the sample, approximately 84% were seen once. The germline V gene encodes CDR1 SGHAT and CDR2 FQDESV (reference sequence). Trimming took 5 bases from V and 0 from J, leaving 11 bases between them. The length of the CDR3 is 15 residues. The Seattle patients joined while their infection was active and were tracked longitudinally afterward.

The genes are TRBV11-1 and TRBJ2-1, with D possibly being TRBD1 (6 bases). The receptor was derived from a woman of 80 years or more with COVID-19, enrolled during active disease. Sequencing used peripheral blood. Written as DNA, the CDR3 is TGTGCCAGCAGCCCTTTAGGGGGCTCCTACAATGAGCAGTTCTTC. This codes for CASSPLGGSYNEQFF.